These T cell receptor beta chains were read from a single sample in a study of blood T cell repertoires in COVID-19. Here immunoSEQ multiplex PCR was the method, and the copy in TCRdb shows in-frame clones only, minus some. Of more than 200,000 clones listed, over 85% are singletons. Sequences were obtained from PBMCs or T cells enriched from blood (not recorded which). These receptors were collected from a woman in her 30s with acute COVID-19. Both conserved end residues are part of each CDR3. Fields, in order: clone size, J gene, D gene, CDR3 length, V gene, CDR3 DNA, CDR3 protein. The D gene is left open where the match is weak. The size field is filled for only some rows; it gives once, few, many or a size class.

NA,TRBJ2-7,NA,16,TRBV5-6,TGTGCCAGCAGCTTGGCCGGGGCCCTGGAGGGTGGCGAGCAGTACTTC,CASSLAGALEGGEQYF
few,TRBJ1-1,NA,13,TRBV9,TGTGCCAGCAGCCCCCAGGGTGTTACTGAAGCTTTCTTT,CASSPQGVTEAFF
NA,TRBJ1-4,TRBD1,15,TRBV9,TGTGCCAGCAGTGAGACCGGGACAGGGGATGAAAAACTGTTTTTT,CASSETGTGDEKLFF
NA,TRBJ1-3,NA,16,TRBV28,TGTGCCAGCAGTTTAGTCCAGGTACGCTCTGGAAACACCATATATTTT,CASSLVQVRSGNTIYF
NA,TRBJ2-7,TRBD2,14,TRBV4-1,TGCGCCAGCAGCAAACTAGCGGGGGCCTACGAGCAGTACTTC,CASSKLAGAYEQYF
NA,TRBJ1-1,NA,14,TRBV6-5,TGTGCCAGCAGTTCTTTTGGGGCGCGTACTGAAGCTTTCTTT,CASSSFGARTEAFF
NA,TRBJ2-7,NA,13,TRBV19,TGTGCCAGTAGTAAGGGGCTCGCCTACGAGCAGTACTTC,CASSKGLAYEQYF
NA,TRBJ1-4,TRBD1,14,TRBV19,TGTGCCAGTAGTATTGACAGGGCTAATGAAAAACTGTTTTTT,CASSIDRANEKLFF
NA,TRBJ1-2,NA,17,TRBV4-1,TGCGCCAGCAGCCAAGTGGAGTTAGGACAGACAATCTATGGCTACACCTTC,CASSQVELGQTIYGYTF
NA,TRBJ2-1,TRBD1,14,TRBV30,TGTGCCTGGAGTGTACAGGGGTTCTGGAATGAGCAGTTCTTC,CAWSVQGFWNEQFF
NA,TRBJ1-3,NA,14,TRBV30,TGTGCCTGGAGTTACGGGGAGACTGGAAACACCATATATTTT,CAWSYGETGNTIYF
NA,TRBJ2-5,NA,13,TRBV18,TGTGCCAGCTCATGGACTCGGCAAGAGACCCAGTACTTC,CASSWTRQETQYF
NA,TRBJ2-5,TRBD2,14,TRBV3-1/TRBV3-2,TGTGCCAGCAGCCGGGGAGGGAGTGGAAAGACCCAGTACTTC,CASSRGGSGKTQYF
NA,TRBJ1-2,NA,10,TRBV19,TGTGCCAGTAGTGGCAGTGGCTACACCTTC,CASSGSGYTF
NA,TRBJ2-5,TRBD2,12,TRBV10-2,TGCGCCAGCAGGGGGGAGGGGGAGACCCAGTACTTC,CASRGEGETQYF
NA,TRBJ1-1,TRBD1,17,TRBV5-1,TGCGCCAGCAGCTTGACAGCGAGACAGGGTTCCAACACTGAAGCTTTCTTT,CASSLTARQGSNTEAFF
NA,TRBJ2-5,TRBD1,14,TRBV7-9,TGTGCCAGCAATAACAGGGGACGAGAAGAGACCCAGTACTTC,CASNNRGREETQYF
NA,TRBJ1-5,TRBD1,14,TRBV6-5,TGTGCCAGCCGGGACAGCTATAGCAATCAGCCCCAGCATTTT,CASRDSYSNQPQHF
once,TRBJ2-7,TRBD1,15,TRBV5-6,TGTGCCAGCAGCCTGGACAGGGTAAAGGTCTACGAGCAGTACTTC,CASSLDRVKVYEQYF
NA,TRBJ1-2,NA,13,TRBV27,TGTGCCAGCAGTTTAGGTGGGGGGGAGGGCTACACCTTC,CASSLGGGEGYTF
NA,TRBJ1-2,TRBD1,13,TRBV30,TGTGCCAGCAGGGACAGCAGGAACTATGGCTACACCTTC,CASRDSRNYGYTF
few,TRBJ1-2,TRBD1,16,TRBV19,TGTGCCAGTATCGACCCGGGACAGGCCCTTTACTATGGCTACACCTTC,CASIDPGQALYYGYTF
NA,TRBJ1-4,NA,16,TRBV15,TGTGCCACCAGCAGAGAGGAGCGGGAGGGCTTGAAAAAACTGTTTTTT,CATSREEREGLKKLFF
NA,TRBJ2-2,TRBD1,16,TRBV11-2,TGTGCCAGCAGCTGGGAGACAGGGTCTGACACCGGGGAGCTGTTTTTT,CASSWETGSDTGELFF
NA,TRBJ2-3,NA,15,TRBV19,TGTGCCAGTAGTATAGATCGCGTGGAGACAGATACGCAGTATTTT,CASSIDRVETDTQYF
NA,TRBJ2-2,NA,16,TRBV4-1,TGCGCCAGCAGCCAAGATGGCGGGGCGAACACCGGGGAGCTGTTTTTT,CASSQDGGANTGELFF
NA,TRBJ1-2,NA,14,TRBV6-2/TRBV6-3,TGTGCCAGCAGCCCCGGACAGTCACTCTATGGCTACACCTTC,CASSPGQSLYGYTF
NA,TRBJ1-5,NA,14,TRBV30,TGTGCCTGGAGCATCGGACAGACTAATCAGCCCCAGCATTTT,CAWSIGQTNQPQHF
NA,TRBJ2-7,NA,14,TRBV6-5,TGTGCCAGCAGCCTGCGCAGGGGCGCCTACGAGCAGTACTTC,CASSLRRGAYEQYF
NA,TRBJ2-7,NA,15,TRBV9,TGTGCCAGCAGCGTGTTGCCAGGGGAGTCAAACGAGCAGTACTTC,CASSVLPGESNEQYF
once,TRBJ2-2,TRBD1,16,TRBV9,TGTGCCAGCAGCGTAGGGGACAGGGGTGTGAACGGGGAGCTGTTTTTT,CASSVGDRGVNGELFF
NA,TRBJ2-7,TRBD1,16,TRBV9,TGTGCCAGCAGCGTAGTCCCAGGGGGCCTCCTGTACGAGCAGTACTTC,CASSVVPGGLLYEQYF
NA,TRBJ1-1,NA,14,TRBV28,TGTGCCAGCACTTCAGGGGTGACGAACACTGAAGCTTTCTTT,CASTSGVTNTEAFF
NA,TRBJ1-4,NA,15,TRBV25-1,TGTGCCAGCAGTGAATCCGAGGCCTCTAATGAAAAACTGTTTTTT,CASSESEASNEKLFF
NA,TRBJ1-2,NA,15,TRBV19,TGTGCCAGTAGTACAGGGGACACCTTGACTATGGGCTACACCTTC,CASSTGDTLTMGYTF
NA,TRBJ1-2,NA,14,TRBV6-1,TGTGCCAGCAGTGAACGGCAGGGCGGCTATGGCTACACCTTC,CASSERQGGYGYTF
NA,TRBJ2-7,TRBD1,14,TRBV5-1,TGCGCCAGCAGCTTAACAGGGGCGACCTACGAGCAGTACTTC,CASSLTGATYEQYF
NA,TRBJ1-1,TRBD1,14,TRBV15,TGTGCCACCAGCAGAGTCGGGACAGGGCTTGAAGCTTTCTTT,CATSRVGTGLEAFF
few,TRBJ1-3,NA,15,TRBV4-1,TGCGCCAGCAGCCAAGATAGGAGCTCTGGAAACACCATATATTTT,CASSQDRSSGNTIYF
NA,TRBJ2-2,TRBD2,11,TRBV4-1,TGCGCCAGCCGGGGGGACGGGGAGCTGTTTTTT,CASRGDGELFF
NA,TRBJ1-5,NA,13,TRBV4-1,TGCGCCAGCAGCCAAGATTTGAGAGCGCCCCAGCATTTT,CASSQDLRAPQHF
NA,TRBJ1-1,NA,12,TRBV5-6,TGTGCCAGCAGGGTTCTTGAGGGTGAAGCTTTCTTT,CASRVLEGEAFF
NA,TRBJ1-2,TRBD1,17,TRBV6-4,TGTGCCAGCAGTAACGAGGGACAGGACCCCCCGAACTATGGCTACACCTTC,CASSNEGQDPPNYGYTF
NA,TRBJ2-7,TRBD1,16,TRBV7-6,TGTGCCAGCAGCTTATTCCCCGGGACAGGGAGTGGGGAGCAGTACTTC,CASSLFPGTGSGEQYF
NA,TRBJ2-1,TRBD2,16,TRBV7-9,TGTGCCAGCAGCCCCCGCGCGGGGGGTTATTACAATGAGCAGTTCTTC,CASSPRAGGYYNEQFF
NA,TRBJ2-1,NA,12,TRBV2,TGTGCCAGCAGTGAACTGGACTATGAGCAGTTCTTC,CASSELDYEQFF
NA,TRBJ2-7,NA,15,TRBV10-1,TGCGCCAGCAGTGAGAAGGGACTCAGGGCCTACGAGCAGTACTTC,CASSEKGLRAYEQYF
NA,TRBJ2-7,NA,15,TRBV18,TGTGCCAGCTCCGCGCAAGAGGGTAGCGTGGACGAGCAGTACTTC,CASSAQEGSVDEQYF
NA,TRBJ2-7,TRBD2,15,TRBV10-3,TGTGCCATCAGTGAGATAGGCGGGGGGAGTGGCGAGCAGTACTTC,CAISEIGGGSGEQYF
NA,TRBJ2-2,TRBD2,16,TRBV9,TGTGCCAGCAGCGTAGGTACTAGCGGGGGCACCGGGGAGCTGTTTTTT,CASSVGTSGGTGELFF
NA,TRBJ2-7,TRBD1,14,TRBV19,TGTGCCAGTAGTATACGGGACAGAGACTACGAGCAGTACTTC,CASSIRDRDYEQYF
NA,TRBJ2-2,TRBD2,16,TRBV5-1,TGCGCCAGCAGCCCGGGACTAGCGGGGGTACTCGGCCAGCTGTTTTTT,CASSPGLAGVLGQLFF
NA,TRBJ2-7,NA,15,TRBV28,TGTGCCAGCAGTCCCTATACCCCCTCGAGCAACGAGCAGTACTTC,CASSPYTPSSNEQYF